This T cell receptor (beta chain) comes out of a study of T cell responses to AZD1222 COVID-19 vaccine. At the level of the study: Pooled samples include second doses given at about 4 or 12 weeks.

The CDR3 is 12 amino acids. The V gene's germline CDR1 is KGHDR and CDR2 SFDVKD. The germline V and J ends were trimmed by 3 bases and 4 bases, with 3 bases remaining between them. Remarks on this clone: As yet, its antigen is unknown.

Assay used: immunoSEQ multiplex PCR; TCRdb lists only in-frame clones, some missing. The table has around 250,000 clones, 80% to 95% seen once; the top ten hold 0.5% to 0.65%. Study results and caveats: Donor demographics were predominantly white British with a female majority; clonal diversity may be underestimated.

The sample here was peripheral blood, taken on day 0 of AZD1222 vaccination. The TCR was taken from an adult in good health. The V gene is TRBV24-1, the J gene TRBJ2-1, with D uncertain. The chain's CDR3 is CATSDGYNEQFF. CDR3 sequence (DNA): TGTGCCACCAGTGATGGGTACAATGAGCAGTTCTTC.